This T cell receptor beta chain was found in a study of T cells after yellow fever vaccination (dated by TCRdb to the late 2010s). The study in broad terms: The SMART-Seq v4 Ultra Low Input RNA kit was used to prepare libraries from fractions with low cell numbers. The cohort comprised two healthy male donors, one aged 18 to 30 and one aged 30 to 40 years. To track T-cell clones before and after primary and booster YFV17D yellow fever vaccination, bulk TCR alpha and beta repertoires were sequenced longitudinally. Bulk PBMC replicates and cell subsets were isolated from blood drawn at multiple timepoints before and after both primary and secondary immunization. Overall results and qualifications from the work: Only two donors were included in the study, so the extent to which the findings can be generalized is limited. A small share of clonotypes occurred in both CD4 and CD8 compartments, likely arising from convergent recombination. Computational filtering was required because FACS-sorted repertoires could contain abundant contaminating clonotypes from the bulk population. The secondary T-cell response was weaker than the primary response but faster, peaking on day 5 instead of day 15. After the booster, most of the clones that had expanded following primary vaccination were detected again (around 95% of CD4 and roughly nine tenths of CD8), which suggests that memory was broadly maintained.

Synthesis of TCR cDNA relied on 5'RACE template switching, a step that introduced a universal primer site along with unique molecular identifiers. Priming of cDNA synthesis was performed from both the TCR alpha and TCR beta constant segments. Library amplification used two PCR steps, and the second PCR step added sample barcodes and sequencing adapters. Libraries were sequenced on Illumina HiSeq 2500 (2x100 bp) or NovaSeq (2x150 bp). The published analysis was carried out like this. Reads were demultiplexed and collapsed into UMI consensus sequences with MIGEC, and V(D)J alignment was performed with MiXCR. Vaccine-responding clonotypes were identified with edgeR using replicate PBMC samples, with FDR below 0.01 and a log2 fold change above 5 up to day 15 being required. Bulk clonotypes were assigned CD4 or CD8 identity according to which sequenced CD4 or CD8 repertoire held them at higher abundance. The public reads were run again by TCRdb, first through fastp at Q25 and then through MiXCR, and only productive beta chains were kept. Identical CDR3 protein sequences are pooled into one entry, listed with their most common genes and DNA. In this record, the V and J calls reflect TCRdb's handling and not the investigators' own analysis. The sample data list about 73,000 distinct CDR3 sequences, and just under 8% of these were observed just once. The ten largest account for 41% of the sample.

Sample treatment or condition, as interpreted from the label and publication: live attenuated yellow fever vaccine strain. A standard Ficoll-Paque protocol was used to isolate PBMCs from peripheral blood. Dynabeads CD4 and CD8 positive selection kits were used to isolate CD4 and CD8 T-cell fractions. TriZol was used to extract RNA from bulk PBMCs, CD4 and CD8 fractions, and dextramer-positive and dextramer-negative fractions. In its sample, this clonotype was seen a few times. There is no known antigen for this receptor. No base quality information exists; no much larger clone differs at one position. Via the germline V gene, CDR1 is SGHTA and CDR2 FQGNSA. V lost 1 base and J lost 3 bases; the stretch between them is 12 bases long. The cysteine opens and the phenylalanine closes a CDR3 of 15 amino acids. This entry keeps only the CDR3 DNA: 45 bases, framed from base 1.

The sequence joins TRBV7-2 to TRBJ1-1, with TRBD1 tentatively as D gene (5 bases match). The specimen comprised CD8+ T cells sorted from PBMCs, sampled on the day of the yellow fever booster vaccination. The sequence was obtained from a man aged 30 to 39 who received the YFV17D yellow fever vaccine. Read as DNA, the sequence is TGTGCCAGCAGCTTAGGGTCAGGGTTGGACACTGAAGCTTTCTTT. This codes for CASSLGSGLDTEAFF.